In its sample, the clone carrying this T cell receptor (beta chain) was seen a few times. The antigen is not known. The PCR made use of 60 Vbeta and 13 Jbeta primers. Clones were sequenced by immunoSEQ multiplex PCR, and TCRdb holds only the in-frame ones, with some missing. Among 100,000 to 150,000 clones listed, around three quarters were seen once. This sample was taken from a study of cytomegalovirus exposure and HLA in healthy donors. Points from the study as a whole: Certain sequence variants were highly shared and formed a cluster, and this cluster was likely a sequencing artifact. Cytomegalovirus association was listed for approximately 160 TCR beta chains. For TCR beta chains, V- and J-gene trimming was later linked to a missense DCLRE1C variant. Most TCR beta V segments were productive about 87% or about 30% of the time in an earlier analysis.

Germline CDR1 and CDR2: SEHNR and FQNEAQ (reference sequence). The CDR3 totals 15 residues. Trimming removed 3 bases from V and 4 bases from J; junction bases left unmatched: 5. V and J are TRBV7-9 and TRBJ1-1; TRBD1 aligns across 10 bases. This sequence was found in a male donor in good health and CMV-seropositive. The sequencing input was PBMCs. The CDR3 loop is CASSFIRTGGTEAFF. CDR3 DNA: TGTGCCAGCAGCTTTATCCGGACAGGGGGCACTGAAGCTTTCTTT.